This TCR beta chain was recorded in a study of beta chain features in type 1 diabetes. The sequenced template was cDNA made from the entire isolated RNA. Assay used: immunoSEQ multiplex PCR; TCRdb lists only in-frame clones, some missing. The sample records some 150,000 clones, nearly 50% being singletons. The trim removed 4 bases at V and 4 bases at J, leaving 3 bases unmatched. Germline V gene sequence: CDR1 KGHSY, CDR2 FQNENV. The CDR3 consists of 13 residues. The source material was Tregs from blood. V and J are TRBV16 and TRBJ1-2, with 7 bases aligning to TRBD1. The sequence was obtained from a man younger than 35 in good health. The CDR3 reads CASSLQGIYGYTF. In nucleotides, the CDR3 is TGTGCCAGCAGCCTACAGGGGATCTATGGCTACACCTTC.